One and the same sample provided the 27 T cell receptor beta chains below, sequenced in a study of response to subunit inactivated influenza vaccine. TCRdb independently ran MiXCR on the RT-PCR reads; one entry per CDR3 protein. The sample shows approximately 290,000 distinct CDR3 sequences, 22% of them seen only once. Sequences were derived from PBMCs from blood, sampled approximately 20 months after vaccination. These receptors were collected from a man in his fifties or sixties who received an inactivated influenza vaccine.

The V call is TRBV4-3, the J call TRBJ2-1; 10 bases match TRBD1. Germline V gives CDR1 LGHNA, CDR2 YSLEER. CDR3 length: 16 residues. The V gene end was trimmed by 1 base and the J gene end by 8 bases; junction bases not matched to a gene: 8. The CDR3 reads CASSQGGQGFLHEQFF. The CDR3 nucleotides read TGCGCCAGCAGCCAAGGGGGACAGGGGTTTCTCCATGAGCAGTTCTTC.

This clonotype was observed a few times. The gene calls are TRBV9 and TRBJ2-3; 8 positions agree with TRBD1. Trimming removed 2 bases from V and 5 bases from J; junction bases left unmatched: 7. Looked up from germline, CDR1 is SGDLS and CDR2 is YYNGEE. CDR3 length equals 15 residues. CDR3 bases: TGTGCCAGCAGCGTCGGCAGGGGGCCTATAGATACGCAGTATTTT. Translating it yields CASSVGRGPIDTQYF.

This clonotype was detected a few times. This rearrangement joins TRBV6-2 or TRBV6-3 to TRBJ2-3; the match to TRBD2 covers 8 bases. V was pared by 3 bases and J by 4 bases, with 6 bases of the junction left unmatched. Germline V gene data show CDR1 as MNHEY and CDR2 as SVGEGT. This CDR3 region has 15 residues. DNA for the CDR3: TGTGCCAGCAGTTATTCGGCGGGGGGCGCAGATACGCAGTATTTT. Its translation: CASSYSAGGADTQYF.

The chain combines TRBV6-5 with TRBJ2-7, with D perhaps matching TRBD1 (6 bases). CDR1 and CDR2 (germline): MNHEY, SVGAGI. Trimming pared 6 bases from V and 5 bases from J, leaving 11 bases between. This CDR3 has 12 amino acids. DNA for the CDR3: TGTGCCAGCAGACAGGGATTCCACGAGCAGTACTTC. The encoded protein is CASRQGFHEQYF.

The CDR3 region is CASSDYPWTGQNIQYF. CDR3 nucleotides: TGTGCCAGCAGTGATTACCCATGGACAGGGCAGAACATTCAGTACTTC. This chain joins TRBV2 and TRBJ2-4, with 8 bases that match TRBD1. The CDR3 runs 16 residues. With 3 bases clipped from V and 7 bases from J, the junction kept 11 bases outside the gene matches. Germline-derived CDR1 and CDR2 are SNHLY and FYNNEI.

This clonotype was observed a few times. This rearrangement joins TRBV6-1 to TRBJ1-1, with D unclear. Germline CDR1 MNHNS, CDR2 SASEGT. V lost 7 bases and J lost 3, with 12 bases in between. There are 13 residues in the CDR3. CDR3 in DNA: TGTGCCAGCAATACCCCTAGTCACACTGAAGCTTTCTTT. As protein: CASNTPSHTEAFF.

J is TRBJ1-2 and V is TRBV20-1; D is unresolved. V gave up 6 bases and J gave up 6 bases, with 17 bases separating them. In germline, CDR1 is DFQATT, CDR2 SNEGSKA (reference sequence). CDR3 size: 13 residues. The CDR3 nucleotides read TGCAGTGCCACCGGGCAACCCGTAAATGGCTACACCTTC. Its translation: CSATGQPVNGYTF.

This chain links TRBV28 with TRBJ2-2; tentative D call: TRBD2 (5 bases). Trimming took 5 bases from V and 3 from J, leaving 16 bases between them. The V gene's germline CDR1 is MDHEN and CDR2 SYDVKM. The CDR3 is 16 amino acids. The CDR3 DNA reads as TGTGCCAGCAGTCTCGGGAAGACTGGGGACACCGGGGAGCTGTTTTTT. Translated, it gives CASSLGKTGDTGELFF. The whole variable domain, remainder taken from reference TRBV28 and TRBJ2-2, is DVKVTQSSRYLVKRTGEKVFLECVQDMDHENMFWYRQDPGLGLRLIYFSYDVKMKEKGDIPEGYSVSREKKERFSLILESASTNQTSMYLCASSLGKTGDTGELFFGEGSRLTVL.

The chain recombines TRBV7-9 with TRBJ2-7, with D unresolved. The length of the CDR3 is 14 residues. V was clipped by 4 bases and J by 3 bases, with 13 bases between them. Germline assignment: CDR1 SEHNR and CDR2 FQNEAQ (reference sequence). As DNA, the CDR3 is TGTGCCAGCAGCTCCACCCTAGAATACTACGAGCAGTACTTC. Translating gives CASSSTLEYYEQYF.

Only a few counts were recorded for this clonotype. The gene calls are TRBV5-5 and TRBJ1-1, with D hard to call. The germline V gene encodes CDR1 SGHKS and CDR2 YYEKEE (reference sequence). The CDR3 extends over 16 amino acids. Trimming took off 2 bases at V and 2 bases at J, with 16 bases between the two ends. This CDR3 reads CASSLTDRELNTEAFF. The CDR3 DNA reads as TGTGCCAGCAGCTTAACCGATCGAGAGCTAAACACTGAAGCTTTCTTT. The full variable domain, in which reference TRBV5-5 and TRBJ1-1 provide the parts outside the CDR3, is DAGVTQSPTHLIKTRGQQVTLRCSPISGHKSVSWYQQVLGQGPQFIFQYYEKEERGRGNFPDRFSARQFPNYSSELNVNALLLGDSALYLCASSLTDRELNTEAFFGQGTRLTVV.

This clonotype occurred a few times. The CDR3 coding sequence is TGTGCCAGCAGCCAAGCGGGGGCGCCCCCCTATAATTCACCCCTCCACTTT. Its translation: CASSQAGAPPYNSPLHF. The V and J genes are TRBV14 and TRBJ1-6; TRBD1 is a possible D gene (6 bases). Trimming cost V 1 base and J 2 bases, with 12 bases left between them. Germline V gene sequence: CDR1 SGHDN, CDR2 FVKESK. There are 17 residues in the CDR3.

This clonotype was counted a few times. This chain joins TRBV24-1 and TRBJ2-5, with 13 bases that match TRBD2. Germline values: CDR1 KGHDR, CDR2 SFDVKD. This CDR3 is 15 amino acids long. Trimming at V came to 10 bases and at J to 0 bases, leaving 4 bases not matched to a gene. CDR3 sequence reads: CATGLAGAYQETQYF. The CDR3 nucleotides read TGTGCCACTGGACTAGCGGGGGCCTACCAAGAGACCCAGTACTTC.

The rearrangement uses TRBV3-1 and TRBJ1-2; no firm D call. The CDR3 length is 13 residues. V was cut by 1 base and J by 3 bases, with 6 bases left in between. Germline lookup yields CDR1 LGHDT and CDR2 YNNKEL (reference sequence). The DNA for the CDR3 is TGTGCCAGCAGCCAAGGAACCCACTATGGCTACACCTTC. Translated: CASSQGTHYGYTF.

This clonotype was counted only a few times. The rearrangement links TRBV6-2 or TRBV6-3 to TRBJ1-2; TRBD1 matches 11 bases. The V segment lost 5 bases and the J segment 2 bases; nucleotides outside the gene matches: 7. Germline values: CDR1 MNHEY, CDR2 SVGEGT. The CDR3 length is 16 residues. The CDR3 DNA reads TGTGCCAGCAGTCCCGGGACAGGGGGAGCCAACTATGGCTACACCTTC. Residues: CASSPGTGGANYGYTF.

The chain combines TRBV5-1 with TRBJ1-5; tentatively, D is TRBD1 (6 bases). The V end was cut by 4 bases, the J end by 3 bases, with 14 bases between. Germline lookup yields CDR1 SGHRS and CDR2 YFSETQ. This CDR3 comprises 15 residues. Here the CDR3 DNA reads TGCGCCAGCAGCCCTACGCCAGGGGACAATCAGCCCCAGCATTTT. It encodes CASSPTPGDNQPQHF.

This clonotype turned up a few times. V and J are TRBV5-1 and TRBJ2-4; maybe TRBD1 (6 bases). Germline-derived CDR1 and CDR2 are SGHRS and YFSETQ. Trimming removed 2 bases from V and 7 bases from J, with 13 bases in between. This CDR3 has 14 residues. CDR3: CASSFPWQGNIQYF. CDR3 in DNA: TGCGCCAGCAGCTTCCCTTGGCAGGGGAACATTCAGTACTTC.

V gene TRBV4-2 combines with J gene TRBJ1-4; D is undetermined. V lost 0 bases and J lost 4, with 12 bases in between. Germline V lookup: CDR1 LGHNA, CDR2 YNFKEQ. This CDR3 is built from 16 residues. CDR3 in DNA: TGTGCCAGCAGCCAAGATCGAGGGAGTGTTAATGAAAAACTGTTTTTT. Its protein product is CASSQDRGSVNEKLFF.

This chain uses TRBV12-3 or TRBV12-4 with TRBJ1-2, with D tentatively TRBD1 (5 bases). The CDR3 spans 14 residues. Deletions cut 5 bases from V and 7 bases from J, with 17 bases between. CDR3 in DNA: TGTGCCAGCAGTGGGCGGGGGAGGGCTGGTGGCTACACCTTC. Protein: CASSGRGRAGGYTF.

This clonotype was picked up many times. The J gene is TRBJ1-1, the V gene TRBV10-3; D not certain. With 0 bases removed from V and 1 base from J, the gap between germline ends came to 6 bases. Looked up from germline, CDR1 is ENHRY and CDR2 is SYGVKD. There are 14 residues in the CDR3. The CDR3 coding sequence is TGTGCCATCAGTGAGTCGGCCGGGAACACTGAAGCTTTCTTT. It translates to CAISESAGNTEAFF.

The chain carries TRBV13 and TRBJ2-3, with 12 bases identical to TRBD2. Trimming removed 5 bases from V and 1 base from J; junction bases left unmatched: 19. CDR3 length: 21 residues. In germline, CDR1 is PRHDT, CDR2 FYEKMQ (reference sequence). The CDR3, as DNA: TGTGCCAGCAGCGACCTAGCGGGAGGGCCATCGACCCCTTATCGCACAGATACGCAGTATTTT. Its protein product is CASSDLAGGPSTPYRTDTQYF.

The chain's CDR3 is CASSQDRGQSSYEQYF. The CDR3 DNA sequence: TGTGCCAGCAGCCAAGATCGGGGCCAGAGCTCCTACGAGCAGTACTTC. This chain connects TRBV3-1 to TRBJ2-7; D possibly matches TRBD1 or TRBD2 (5 bases each). The germline V and J ends were trimmed by 0 bases and 0 bases, with 12 bases remaining between them. Germline values: CDR1 LGHDT, CDR2 YNNKEL (reference sequence). The CDR3 sequence is 16 residues long.

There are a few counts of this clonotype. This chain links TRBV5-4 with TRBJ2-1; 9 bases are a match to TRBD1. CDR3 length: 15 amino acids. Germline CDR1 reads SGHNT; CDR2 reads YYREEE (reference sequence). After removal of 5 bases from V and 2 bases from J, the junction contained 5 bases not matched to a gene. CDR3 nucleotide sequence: TGTGCCAGCAGGTACGGACAGGGGACCTACAATGAGCAGTTCTTC. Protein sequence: CASRYGQGTYNEQFF.

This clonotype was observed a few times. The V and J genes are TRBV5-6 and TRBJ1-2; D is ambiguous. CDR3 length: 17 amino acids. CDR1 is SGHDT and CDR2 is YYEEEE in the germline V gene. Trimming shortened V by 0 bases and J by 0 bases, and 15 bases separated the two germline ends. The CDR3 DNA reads TGTGCCAGCAGCTTGGGCCCCGGGGTTGGAGCTAACTATGGCTACACCTTC. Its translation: CASSLGPGVGANYGYTF.

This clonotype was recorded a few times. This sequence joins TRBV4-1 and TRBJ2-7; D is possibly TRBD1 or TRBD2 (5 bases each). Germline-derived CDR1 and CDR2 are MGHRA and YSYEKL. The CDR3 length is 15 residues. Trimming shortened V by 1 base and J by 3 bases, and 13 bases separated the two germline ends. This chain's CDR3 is CASSQVGGGFYEQYF. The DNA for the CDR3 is TGCGCCAGCAGCCAAGTGGGTGGGGGTTTCTACGAGCAGTACTTC.

CDR3 residues: CASSYHRIRVLGEQFF. The CDR3 DNA follows: TGTGCCAGCAGTTATCATCGAATACGGGTTTTGGGTGAGCAGTTCTTC. V usage is TRBV6-5 and J usage is TRBJ2-1; D remains ambiguous. The CDR3 loop spans 16 amino acids. The ends were cut back, 3 bases at V and 9 bases at J, with 21 bases in the middle. Germline CDR1 MNHEY, CDR2 SVGAGI.

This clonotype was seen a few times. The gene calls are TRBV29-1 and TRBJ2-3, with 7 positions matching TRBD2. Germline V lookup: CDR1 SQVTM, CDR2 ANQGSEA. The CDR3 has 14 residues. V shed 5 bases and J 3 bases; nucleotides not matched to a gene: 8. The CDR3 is CSVKRDQGTDTQYF. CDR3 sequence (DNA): TGCAGCGTTAAGCGGGATCAGGGAACAGATACGCAGTATTTT.

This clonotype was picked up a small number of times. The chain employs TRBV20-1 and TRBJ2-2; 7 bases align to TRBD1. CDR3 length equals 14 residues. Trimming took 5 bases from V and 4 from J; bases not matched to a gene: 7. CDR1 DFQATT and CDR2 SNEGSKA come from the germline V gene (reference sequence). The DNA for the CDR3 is TGCAGTGCTTTACGGACAGGATCCACCGGGGAGCTGTTTTTT. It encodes CSALRTGSTGELFF.